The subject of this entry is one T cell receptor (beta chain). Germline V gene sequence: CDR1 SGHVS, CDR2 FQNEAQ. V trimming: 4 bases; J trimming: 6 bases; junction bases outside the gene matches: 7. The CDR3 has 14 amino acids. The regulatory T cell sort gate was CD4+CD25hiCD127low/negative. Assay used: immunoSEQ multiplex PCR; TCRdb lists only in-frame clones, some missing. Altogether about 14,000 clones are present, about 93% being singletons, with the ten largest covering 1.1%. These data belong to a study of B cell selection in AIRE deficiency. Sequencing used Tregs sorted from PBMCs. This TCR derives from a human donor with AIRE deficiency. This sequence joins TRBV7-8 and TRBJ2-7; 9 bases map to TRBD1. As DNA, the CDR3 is TGTGCCAGCAGCTCAACCACAGGGGGCACCGAGCAGTACTTC. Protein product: CASSSTTGGTEQYF.